The 23 T cell receptor beta chains presented below share a single source sample, sequenced in a study of beta chain features in type 1 diabetes. The study reverse transcribed the entire isolated RNA, so it sequenced expressed TCRB transcripts. The table came from immunoSEQ multiplex PCR; TCRdb's copy has only in-frame clones and leaves some out. The table lists approximately 23,000 clones, roughly two thirds of them singletons. Material: Tregs from blood. The source is a woman in her 40s in good health.

V usage is TRBV5-4 and J usage is TRBJ1-1, with 10 positions matching TRBD1. This CDR3 comprises 16 residues. Per germline, CDR1 SGHNT and CDR2 YYREEE (reference sequence). V lost 3 bases to trimming and J lost 5 bases; unmatched junction nucleotides: 10. CDR3 region: CASSYGIPGQGTEAFF. The CDR3 DNA reads as TGTGCCAGCAGCTACGGGATTCCGGGACAGGGGACTGAAGCTTTCTTT.

The chain joins TRBV5-1 to TRBJ1-4; D gene ambiguous. V was pared by 2 bases and J by 8 bases, with 4 bases between. CDR1 and CDR2 from the germline V gene are SGHRS and YFSETQ. CDR3 length: 11 residues. The CDR3 is CASSFREKLFF. The CDR3 DNA is TGCGCCAGCAGCTTCCGGGAAAAACTGTTTTTT.

This sequence joins TRBV5-1 and TRBJ2-3; TRBD2 matches at 8 bases. The CDR3 is 17 residues long. The junction had 10 bases not matched to a gene; V was cut back by 3 bases and J by 1 base. CDR1 and CDR2 from the germline V gene are SGHRS and YFSETQ. This CDR3 is CASSWAGAGAGTDTQYF. The CDR3 nucleotides are TGCGCCAGCAGCTGGGCAGGAGCGGGGGCCGGCACAGATACGCAGTATTTT.

The chain has TRBV21-1 and TRBJ1-5; TRBD1, as called in the table, went unchecked against the DNA. TRBV21-1 is listed as a pseudogene. This CDR3 spans 18 amino acids. CDR3 DNA: TGTGCCAGCAGCCACCAGGGACAGGGGAAAGTTAGCAATCAGCCCCAGCATTTT. Amino acids: CASSHQGQGKVSNQPQHF.

The chain carries TRBV27 and TRBJ1-2; 9 bases fit TRBD1. Germline loops: CDR1 MNHEY, CDR2 SMNVEV (reference sequence). This CDR3 contains 15 residues. V shed 4 bases, J shed 5 bases, and the junction held 8 bases outside the gene matches. The CDR3 DNA is TGTGCCAGCAGTTCCCACAGGGGGCTCCTTTATGGCTACACCTTC. This codes for CASSSHRGLLYGYTF.

This clone was counted only a few times. The chain joins TRBV6-6 to TRBJ1-5; weak D call: TRBD1 (6 bases). The length of the CDR3 is 15 residues. CDR1 and CDR2 (germline): MNHNY, SVGAGI (reference sequence). V lost 7 bases to trimming and J lost 6 bases, with 19 bases between them. CDR3 sequence (DNA): TGTGCCAGCACCTCCGGGGGGGGCGGAGGTCAGCCCCAGCATTTT. Its protein product is CASTSGGGGGQPQHF.

The V call is TRBV7-2, the J call TRBJ2-2; D is uncertain. Trimming left V 5 bases short and J 5 bases short, with 21 bases between. Germline V gene lookup returns CDR1 SGHTA and CDR2 FQGNSA. The CDR3 is made up of 17 amino acids. The chain's CDR3 is CASSPSRSPLSTGELFF. DNA of the CDR3: TGTGCCAGCAGCCCCTCCCGCAGTCCTTTAAGTACCGGGGAGCTGTTTTTT.

This sequence joins TRBV15 and TRBJ2-7; 9 nucleotides agree with TRBD1. J gave up 3 bases and V 5 bases, and 8 bases lay outside the gene matches. The CDR3 is made up of 15 amino acids. Germline V CDR1 and CDR2: LNHNV, YYDKDF (reference sequence). The CDR3 DNA reads as TGTGCCACCAGCGGAGGGACAGGGCCGGGCTACGAGCAGTACTTC. Amino acids: CATSGGTGPGYEQYF.

The V call is TRBV6-6, the J call TRBJ2-7; 7 bases line up with TRBD1. Germline V gene lookup returns CDR1 MNHNY and CDR2 SVGAGI (reference sequence). The CDR3 has 12 amino acids. V lost 8 bases and J lost 3; bases outside the gene matches: 4. CDR3 residues: CASEGADYEQYF. The CDR3 nucleotides are TGTGCCAGCGAGGGGGCCGACTACGAGCAGTACTTC.

The rearrangement links TRBV7-8 to TRBJ2-2; 8 nucleotides line up with TRBD2. Germline assignment: CDR1 SGHVS and CDR2 FQNEAQ. The CDR3 is 17 residues long. With V trimmed by 1 base and J by 1 base, 5 bases remained unmatched. The CDR3 DNA reads TGTGCCAGCAGCTTAGATACGCTAGCGGGGAACACCGGGGAGCTGTTTTTT. This sequence encodes CASSLDTLAGNTGELFF.

The chain carries TRBV14 and TRBJ2-3; 9 bases align to TRBD2. V lost 0 bases, J lost 4 bases, and 11 bases stayed unmatched. CDR3 size: 18 residues. Germline loops: CDR1 SGHDN, CDR2 FVKESK. The CDR3 spells CASSQDSHAGGPPDTQYF. DNA for the CDR3: TGTGCCAGCAGCCAAGATTCCCACGCGGGGGGGCCCCCAGATACGCAGTATTTT.

This chain uses TRBV6-6 with TRBJ1-1, with TRBD1 identical over 7 bases. CDR3 size: 13 residues. With 4 bases clipped from V and 9 bases from J, the junction kept 8 bases outside the gene matches. Germline V gives CDR1 MNHNY, CDR2 SVGAGI (reference sequence). The CDR3 DNA sequence: TGTGCCAGCAGTTCACAGGGGTACCCTCAAGCTTTCTTT. The encoded protein is CASSSQGYPQAFF.

The J gene is TRBJ1-2, the V gene TRBV10-2, with D unclear. The CDR3 sequence is 12 residues long. Trimming took 6 bases from V and 2 from J, leaving 7 bases between them. Germline V lookup: CDR1 WSHSY, CDR2 SAAADI. CDR3 sequence: CASRAQNYGYTF. CDR3 DNA: TGCGCCAGCAGGGCCCAGAACTATGGCTACACCTTC.

This rearrangement joins TRBV29-1 to TRBJ2-7, with D possibly being TRBD1 (5 bases). The CDR3 consists of 15 residues. CDR1 and CDR2 from the germline V gene are SQVTM and ANQGSEA. The CDR3 is CAASGWGQISYEQYF. The CDR3, as DNA: TGCGCCGCGTCTGGGTGGGGCCAAATATCCTACGAGCAGTACTTC.

This clone was detected only once. The chain carries TRBV11-2 and TRBJ2-2; 10 bases line up with TRBD2. The CDR3 contains 16 residues. The J segment lost 5 bases and the V segment lost 1 base, leaving 4 bases of the junction unmatched. Germline V gene data show CDR1 as SGHAT and CDR2 as FQNNGV. CDR3 region: CASSLVAGGRTGELFF. The CDR3, as DNA: TGTGCCAGCAGCTTAGTAGCGGGGGGAAGGACCGGGGAGCTGTTTTTT.

V and J are TRBV6-4 and TRBJ2-1; TRBD2 might be the D (7 bases). CDR3 length: 12 residues. V lost 4 bases to trimming and J lost 8 bases, with 9 bases between them. Germline lookup yields CDR1 MRHNA and CDR2 SNTAGT. The CDR3 loop is CASSVGGDEQFF. The CDR3 region has the DNA TGTGCCAGCAGTGTAGGGGGGGATGAGCAGTTCTTC.

V usage is TRBV6-1 and J usage is TRBJ2-7; TRBD1 might be the D (5 bases). The V gene's germline CDR1 is MNHNS and CDR2 SASEGT. Trimming stripped 8 bases from V and 1 base from J, with 15 bases between. The CDR3 runs to 14 residues. The CDR3 is CASWTPLVSYEQYF. The CDR3 DNA follows: TGTGCCAGCTGGACACCGCTGGTGTCCTACGAGCAGTACTTC.

The chain combines TRBV5-1 with TRBJ2-7; 9 bases line up with TRBD1. V lost 2 bases and J lost 4; bases outside the gene matches: 7. CDR1 and CDR2 (germline): SGHRS, YFSETQ. The CDR3 totals 15 residues. The CDR3: CASSFAQGAIYEQYF. In nucleotides, the CDR3 is TGCGCCAGCAGCTTCGCACAGGGGGCTATATACGAGCAGTACTTC.

The chain couples TRBV9 to TRBJ2-2, with a weak D call TRBD2 (7 bases). Germline CDR1 SGDLS, CDR2 YYNGEE. This CDR3 comprises 14 residues. V lost 6 bases and J 5 bases, leaving 14 bases between the germline ends. The CDR3 spells CASKAGRGTGELFF. Here the CDR3 DNA reads TGTGCCAGCAAAGCAGGGAGGGGGACCGGGGAGCTGTTTTTT. The whole variable domain, filled in from reference TRBV9 and TRBJ2-2, reads DSGVTQTPKHLITATGQRVTLRCSPRSGDLSVYWYQQSLDQGLQFLIQYYNGEERAKGNILERFSAQQFPDLHSELNLSSLELGDSALYFCASKAGRGTGELFFGEGSRLTVL.

V and J are TRBV7-2 and TRBJ1-5; D gene ambiguous. The length of the CDR3 is 14 residues. The germline CDR1 and CDR2 sequences are SGHTA and FQGNSA. V shed 1 base and J shed 9 bases, with 13 bases lying between them. The CDR3 bases are TGTGCCAGCAGCTTAGAACGAGGTTCTGGGCCCCAGCATTTT. The encoded protein is CASSLERGSGPQHF.

The chain recombines TRBV6-6 with TRBJ2-7; TRBD1 matches 11 bases. J lost 5 bases, V lost 5 bases, and 8 bases had no gene match. Germline CDR1 and CDR2: MNHNY and SVGAGI (reference sequence). The CDR3 has 15 residues. The CDR3 DNA reads as TGTGCCAGCAGTACGCCGGGACAGGGGGTTGACGAGCAGTACTTC. Its translation: CASSTPGQGVDEQYF.

This clone has only one observation. This chain uses TRBV6-6 with TRBJ2-5; TRBD1 matches 8 bases. The J call may be in error: the DNA end matches TRBJ2-7 better. There are 16 residues in the CDR3. CDR1 is MNHNY, CDR2 SVGAGI, per germline (reference sequence). CDR3: CASSYSRTGNSYEQYF. The CDR3 DNA reads as TGTGCCAGCAGTTACTCCAGGACAGGGAACTCCTACGAGCAGTACTTC.

This clone was observed once. The chain carries TRBV6-5 and TRBJ1-2; weak D call: TRBD1 (5 bases). The ends were cut back, 0 bases at V and 4 bases at J, with 15 bases in the middle. CDR3 size: 16 residues. CDR1 is MNHEY, CDR2 SVGAGI, per germline. CDR3 sequence: CASSYSDLGGGYGYTF. Written as DNA, the CDR3 is TGTGCCAGCAGTTACTCCGATCTCGGGGGGGGCTATGGCTACACCTTC.